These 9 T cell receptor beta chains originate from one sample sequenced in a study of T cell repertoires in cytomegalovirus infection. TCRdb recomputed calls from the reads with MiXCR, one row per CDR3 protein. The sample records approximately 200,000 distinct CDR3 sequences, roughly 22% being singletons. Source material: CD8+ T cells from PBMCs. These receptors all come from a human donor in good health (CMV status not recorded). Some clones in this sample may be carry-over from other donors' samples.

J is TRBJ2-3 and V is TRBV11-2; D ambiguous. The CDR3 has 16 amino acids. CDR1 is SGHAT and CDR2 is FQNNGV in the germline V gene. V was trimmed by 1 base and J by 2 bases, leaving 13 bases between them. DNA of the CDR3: TGTGCCAGCAGCTTAGGGTTTGTCGGGTCCACAGATACGCAGTATTTT. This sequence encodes CASSLGFVGSTDTQYF. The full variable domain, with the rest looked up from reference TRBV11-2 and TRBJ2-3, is EAGVAQSPRYKIIEKRQSVAFWCNPISGHATLYWYQQILGQGPKLLIQFQNNGVVDDSQLPKDRFSAERLKGVDSTLKIQPAKLEDSAVYLCASSLGFVGSTDTQYFGPGTRLTVL.

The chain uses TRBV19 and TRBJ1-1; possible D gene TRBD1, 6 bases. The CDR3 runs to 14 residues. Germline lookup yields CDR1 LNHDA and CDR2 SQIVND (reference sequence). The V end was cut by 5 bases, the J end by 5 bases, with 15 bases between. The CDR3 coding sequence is TGTGCCAGTAGTCCCAACCAGGGGATGACTGAAGCTTTCTTT. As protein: CASSPNQGMTEAFF.

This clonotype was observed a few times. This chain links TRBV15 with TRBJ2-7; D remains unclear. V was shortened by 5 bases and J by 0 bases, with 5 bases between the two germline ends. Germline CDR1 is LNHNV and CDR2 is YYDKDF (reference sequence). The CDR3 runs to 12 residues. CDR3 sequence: CATSGYSYEQYF. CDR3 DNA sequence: TGTGCCACCAGCGGTTACTCCTACGAGCAGTACTTC.

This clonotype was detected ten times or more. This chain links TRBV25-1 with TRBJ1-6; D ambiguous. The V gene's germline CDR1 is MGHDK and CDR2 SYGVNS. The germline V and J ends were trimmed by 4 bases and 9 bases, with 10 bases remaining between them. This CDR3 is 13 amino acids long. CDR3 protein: CASSAGSPSPLHF. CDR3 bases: TGTGCCAGCAGTGCCGGGTCTCCTTCACCCCTCCACTTT.

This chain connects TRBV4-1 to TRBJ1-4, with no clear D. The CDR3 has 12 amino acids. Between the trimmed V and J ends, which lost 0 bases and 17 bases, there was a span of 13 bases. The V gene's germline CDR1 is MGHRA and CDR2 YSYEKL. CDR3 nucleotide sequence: TGCGCCAGCAGCCAAGATGGAGGGCGCAATTTTTTT. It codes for CASSQDGGRNFF.

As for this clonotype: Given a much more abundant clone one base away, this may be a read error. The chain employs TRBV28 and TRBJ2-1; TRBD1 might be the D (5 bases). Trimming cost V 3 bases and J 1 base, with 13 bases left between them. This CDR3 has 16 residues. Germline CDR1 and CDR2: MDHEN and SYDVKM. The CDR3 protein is CASSFYSRTSYNEQFF. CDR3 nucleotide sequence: TGTGCCAGCAGTTTCTACTCAAGGACATCCTACAATGAGCAGTTCTTC.

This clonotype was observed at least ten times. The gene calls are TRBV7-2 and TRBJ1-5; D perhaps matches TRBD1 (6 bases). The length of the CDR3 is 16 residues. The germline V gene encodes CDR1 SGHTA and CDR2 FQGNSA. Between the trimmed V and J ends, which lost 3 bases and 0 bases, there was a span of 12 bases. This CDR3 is CASSFSRGSSNQPQHF. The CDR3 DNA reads TGTGCCAGCAGCTTCTCTAGGGGGAGTAGCAATCAGCCCCAGCATTTT.

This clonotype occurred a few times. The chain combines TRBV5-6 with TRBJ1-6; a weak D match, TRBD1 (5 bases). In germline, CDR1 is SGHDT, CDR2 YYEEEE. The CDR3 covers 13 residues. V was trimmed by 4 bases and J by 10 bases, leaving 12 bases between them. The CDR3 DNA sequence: TGTGCCAGCAGCGATGGGGGGAAATCACCCCTCCACTTT. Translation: CASSDGGKSPLHF.

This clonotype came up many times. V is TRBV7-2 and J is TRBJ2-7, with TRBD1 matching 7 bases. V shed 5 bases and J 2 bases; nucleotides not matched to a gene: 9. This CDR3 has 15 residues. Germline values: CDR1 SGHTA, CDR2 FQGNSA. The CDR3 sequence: CASSATGTAPYEQYF. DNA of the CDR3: TGTGCCAGCAGCGCGACCGGGACAGCTCCCTACGAGCAGTACTTC.